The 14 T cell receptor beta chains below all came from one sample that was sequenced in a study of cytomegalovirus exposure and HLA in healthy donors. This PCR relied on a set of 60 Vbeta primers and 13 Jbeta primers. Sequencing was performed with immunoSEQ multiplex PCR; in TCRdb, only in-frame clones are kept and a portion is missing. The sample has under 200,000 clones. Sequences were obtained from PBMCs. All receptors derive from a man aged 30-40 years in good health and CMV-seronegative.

CDR3 region: CASSNRGNTEAFF. Here the CDR3 DNA reads TGCGCCAGTTCTAACAGGGGGAACACTGAAGCTTTCTTT. This sequence joins TRBV5-1 and TRBJ1-1; 7 nucleotides line up with TRBD1. CDR1 and CDR2 from the germline V gene are SGHRS and YFSETQ. The J segment lost 1 base and the V segment lost 8 bases, leaving 5 bases of the junction unmatched. This CDR3 is built from 13 residues.

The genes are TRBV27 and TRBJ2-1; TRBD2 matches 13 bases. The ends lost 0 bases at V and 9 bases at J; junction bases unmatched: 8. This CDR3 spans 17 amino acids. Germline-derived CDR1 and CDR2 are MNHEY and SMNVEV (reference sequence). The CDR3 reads CASSLSPGLAGSGEQFF. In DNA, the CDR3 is TGTGCCAGCAGTTTATCACCGGGACTAGCGGGATCGGGTGAGCAGTTCTTC.

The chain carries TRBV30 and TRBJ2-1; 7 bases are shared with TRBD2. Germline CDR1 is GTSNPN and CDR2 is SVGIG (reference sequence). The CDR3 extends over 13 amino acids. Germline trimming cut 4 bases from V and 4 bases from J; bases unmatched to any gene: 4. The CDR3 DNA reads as TGTGCCTGGATGGCTAGCGGATACAATGAGCAGTTCTTC. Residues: CAWMASGYNEQFF. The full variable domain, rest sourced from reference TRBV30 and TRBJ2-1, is SQTIHQWPATLVQPVGSPLSLECTVEGTSNPNLYWYRQAAGRGLQLLFYSVGIGQISSEVPQNLSASRPQDRQFILSSKKLLLSDSGFYLCAWMASGYNEQFFGPGTRLTVL.

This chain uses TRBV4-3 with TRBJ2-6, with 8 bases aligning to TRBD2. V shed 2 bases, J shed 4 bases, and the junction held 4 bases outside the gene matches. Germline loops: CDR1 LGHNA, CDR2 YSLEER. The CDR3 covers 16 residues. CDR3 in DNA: TGCGCCAGCAGCCAAAAAGCGGGAGCCGGGGCCAACGTCCTGACTTTC. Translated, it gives CASSQKAGAGANVLTF.

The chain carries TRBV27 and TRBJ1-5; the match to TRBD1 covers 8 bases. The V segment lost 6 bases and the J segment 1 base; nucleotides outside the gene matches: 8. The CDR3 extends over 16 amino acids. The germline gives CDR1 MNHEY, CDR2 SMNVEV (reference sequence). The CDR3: CASSFSWDRSNQPQHF. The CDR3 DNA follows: TGTGCCAGCAGCTTCAGTTGGGACAGGAGCAATCAGCCCCAGCATTTT.

The CDR3 sequence: CASSLTGQASSYEQYF. CDR3 nucleotides: TGTGCCAGCAGCTTAACGGGACAGGCGAGCTCCTACGAGCAGTACTTC. The chain links TRBV7-3 to TRBJ2-7; 8 bases line up with TRBD1. The CDR3 has 16 amino acids. Per germline, CDR1 SGHTA and CDR2 FQGTGA. The V gene end was trimmed by 0 bases and the J gene end by 0 bases; junction bases not matched to a gene: 4.

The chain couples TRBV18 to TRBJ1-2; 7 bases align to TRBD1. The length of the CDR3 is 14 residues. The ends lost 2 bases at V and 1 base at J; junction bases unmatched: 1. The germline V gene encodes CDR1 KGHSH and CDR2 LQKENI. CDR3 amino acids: CASSPGTDNYGYTF. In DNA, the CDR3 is TGTGCCAGCTCACCAGGGACAGATAACTATGGCTACACCTTC.

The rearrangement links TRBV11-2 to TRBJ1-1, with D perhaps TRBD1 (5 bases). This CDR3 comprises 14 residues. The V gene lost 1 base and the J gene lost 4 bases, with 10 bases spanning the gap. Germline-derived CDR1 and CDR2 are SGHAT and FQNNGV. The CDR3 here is CASSLVRVATEAFF. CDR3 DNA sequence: TGTGCCAGCAGCTTAGTCAGGGTTGCCACTGAAGCTTTCTTT.

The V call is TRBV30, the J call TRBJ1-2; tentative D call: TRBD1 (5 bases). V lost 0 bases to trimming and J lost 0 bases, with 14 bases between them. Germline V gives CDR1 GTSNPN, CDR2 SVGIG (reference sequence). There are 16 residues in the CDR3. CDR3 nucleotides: TGTGCCTGGAGTGTAAGCAGGGTCAAACCTAACTATGGCTACACCTTC. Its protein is CAWSVSRVKPNYGYTF.

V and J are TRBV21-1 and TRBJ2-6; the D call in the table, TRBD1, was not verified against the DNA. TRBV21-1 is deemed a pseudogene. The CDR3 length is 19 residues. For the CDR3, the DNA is TGTGCCAGCAGCGGACGTGGACGGGACAGGGGGCTAGGGGCCAACGTCCTGACTTTC. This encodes CASSGRGRDRGLGANVLTF.

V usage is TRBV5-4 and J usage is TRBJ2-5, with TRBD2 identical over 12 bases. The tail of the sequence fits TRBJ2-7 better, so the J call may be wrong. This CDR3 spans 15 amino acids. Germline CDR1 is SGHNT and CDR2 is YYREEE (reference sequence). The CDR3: CASSPTSGRIYEQYF. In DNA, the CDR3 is TGTGCCAGCAGCCCAACTAGCGGGAGGATCTACGAGCAGTACTTC.

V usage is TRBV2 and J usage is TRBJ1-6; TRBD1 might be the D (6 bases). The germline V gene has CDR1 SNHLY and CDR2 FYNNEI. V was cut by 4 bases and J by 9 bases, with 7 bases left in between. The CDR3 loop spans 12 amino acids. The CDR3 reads CASSVRGSPLHF. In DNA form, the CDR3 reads TGTGCCAGCAGTGTCAGGGGTTCACCCCTCCACTTT.

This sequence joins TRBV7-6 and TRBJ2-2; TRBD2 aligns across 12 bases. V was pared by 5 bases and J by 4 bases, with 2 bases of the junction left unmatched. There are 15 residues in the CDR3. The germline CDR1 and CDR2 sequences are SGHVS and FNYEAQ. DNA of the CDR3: TGTGCCAGCAGCAAGACTAGCGGGAGCACCGGGGAGCTGTTTTTT. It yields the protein CASSKTSGSTGELFF.

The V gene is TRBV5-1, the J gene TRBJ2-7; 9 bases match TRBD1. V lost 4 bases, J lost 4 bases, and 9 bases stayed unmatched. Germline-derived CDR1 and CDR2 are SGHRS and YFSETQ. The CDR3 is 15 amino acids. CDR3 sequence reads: CASSGAGQGRYEQYF. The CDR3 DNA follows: TGCGCCAGCAGCGGAGCCGGACAGGGGAGGTACGAGCAGTACTTC.